The 5 T cell receptor beta chains given below trace back to one sample, sequenced in a study of neurological immune-mediated disorders. Each CDR3 protein gets one entry after TCRdb re-called the 5' RACE reads with MiXCR. The sample has 35,000 to 50,000 distinct CDR3 sequences, 2.5% seen once. Sequenced: PBMCs. Receptors originate from a man aged 50-60 years with multiple sclerosis.

This clonotype showed up many times. The rearrangement links TRBV24-1 to TRBJ2-3, with TRBD1 matching 12 bases. CDR3 length: 17 amino acids. The germline V gene encodes CDR1 KGHDR and CDR2 SFDVKD. After removal of 2 bases from V and 4 bases from J, the junction contained 6 bases not matched to a gene. CDR3 sequence reads: CATSDCRDRGPPDTQYF. The CDR3 DNA follows: TGTGCCACCAGTGATTGCCGGGACAGGGGGCCCCCAGATACGCAGTATTTT.

This clonotype has ten or more counts. The chain couples TRBV12-3 or TRBV12-4 to TRBJ2-1; the D gene is possibly TRBD2 (6 bases). V was trimmed by 6 bases and J by 9 bases, leaving 9 bases between them. CDR3 length: 11 residues. The CDR3, as DNA: TGTGCCAGCAGCCTGCGGGGTGAGCAGTTCTTC. It codes for CASSLRGEQFF.

This clonotype was detected ten times or more. The V call is TRBV12-3 or TRBV12-4, the J call TRBJ1-2; D perhaps matches TRBD1 (5 bases). Between the trimmed V and J ends, which lost 4 bases and 8 bases, there was a span of 11 bases. The CDR3 runs 12 residues. CDR3 protein: CASSSQGWGYTF. In nucleotides, the CDR3 is TGTGCCAGCAGTTCCCAGGGATGGGGCTACACCTTC.

The chain carries TRBV12-3 or TRBV12-4 and TRBJ1-2; tentative D call: TRBD1 (6 bases). V was cut by 8 bases and J by 7 bases, with 17 bases left in between. The CDR3 is made up of 13 amino acids. The CDR3 DNA reads TGTGCCAGCGGACCACAGGGATTCAGTGGCTACACCTTC. Translation: CASGPQGFSGYTF.

The sample holds many counts of this clonotype. The chain links TRBV20-1 to TRBJ1-6; 7 bases map to TRBD1. V shed 0 bases and J 9 bases; nucleotides not matched to a gene: 5. Germline CDR1 DFQATT, CDR2 SNEGSKA (reference sequence). This CDR3 is built from 14 residues. The CDR3 coding sequence is TGCAGTGCTAGAGAGAAGACAGGGCGTTCACCCCTCCACTTT. This gives the protein CSAREKTGRSPLHF.